The 4 T cell receptor beta chains below were found in one sample sequenced in a study of cytomegalovirus exposure and HLA in healthy donors. Both 60 Vbeta primers and 13 Jbeta primers went into the PCR. Here immunoSEQ multiplex PCR was the method, and the copy in TCRdb shows in-frame clones only, minus some. The data show under 250,000 clones, approximately 78% seen once. The sample comprised PBMCs. Every receptor here comes from a middle-aged woman in good health and CMV-seronegative.

The V and J genes are TRBV28 and TRBJ2-1; D not resolved. The germline V gene encodes CDR1 MDHEN and CDR2 SYDVKM. The V end lost 6 bases, the J end lost 1 base, and 13 bases lay between the germline ends. The CDR3 has 15 residues. The CDR3 loop reads CASSSRPTSYNEQFF. CDR3 DNA sequence: TGTGCCAGCAGCTCGCGGCCCACTTCCTACAATGAGCAGTTCTTC.

The chain is built from TRBV30 and TRBJ1-1; D might be TRBD1 (6 bases). This CDR3 has 14 residues. Trimming stripped 3 bases from V and 5 bases from J, with 16 bases between. CDR1 is GTSNPN, CDR2 SVGIG, per germline (reference sequence). The CDR3 region has the DNA TGTGCCTGGAGCACTTTAGGGGGAGCGACTGAAGCTTTCTTT. It yields the protein CAWSTLGGATEAFF.

The chain is built from TRBV11-1 and TRBJ2-1, with unresolved D. The length of the CDR3 is 12 residues. V lost 5 bases to trimming and J lost 9 bases, with 11 bases between them. Germline V gene data show CDR1 as SGHAT and CDR2 as FQDESV (reference sequence). CDR3 protein: CASSPQRTEQFF. CDR3 DNA: TGTGCCAGCAGCCCCCAGCGAACTGAGCAGTTCTTC.

This clone was recorded once. The J gene is TRBJ2-7, the V gene TRBV20-1; D perhaps matches TRBD1 (6 bases). The V gene's germline CDR1 is DFQATT and CDR2 SNEGSKA (reference sequence). Trimming cost V 6 bases and J 4 bases, with 10 bases left between them. The CDR3 loop spans 11 amino acids. CDR3 nucleotides: TGCAGTGCCCCAAGGGGGTACGAGCAGTACTTC. Residues: CSAPRGYEQYF.